The next 32 T cell receptor beta chains were all read from a single sample in a study of technical replicates of blood from several donors. Data came from immunoSEQ multiplex PCR; TCRdb stores just in-frame clones and leaves some out. Of around 85,000 clones listed, around 94% are singletons. Sequencing input: T cells isolated from PBMCs. The receptor source for this set is a human donor in good health.

The gene calls are TRBV28 and TRBJ1-2; 9 bases align to TRBD1. Trimming removed 6 bases from V and 2 bases from J; junction bases left unmatched: 4. This CDR3 comprises 14 residues. Germline V gives CDR1 MDHEN, CDR2 SYDVKM. In nucleotides, the CDR3 is TGTGCCAGCAGCGACAGGGGGACCAACTATGGCTACACCTTC. Protein sequence: CASSDRGTNYGYTF.

This chain links TRBV7-6 with TRBJ1-1, with 10 bases that match TRBD1. The CDR3 loop spans 14 amino acids. Germline V CDR1 and CDR2: SGHVS, FNYEAQ. V lost 5 bases to trimming and J lost 5 bases; unmatched junction nucleotides: 5. The DNA for the CDR3 is TGTGCCAGCAGCCTGGGACAGGGGAGTACTGAAGCTTTCTTT. This translates into CASSLGQGSTEAFF.

This clone was seen once. This sequence joins TRBV4-1 and TRBJ2-3; 14 nucleotides line up with TRBD2. Per germline, CDR1 MGHRA and CDR2 YSYEKL. Trimming cost V 4 bases and J 3 bases; bases outside gene matches: 15. The CDR3 has 20 amino acids. The DNA for the CDR3 is TGCGCCAGCAGCCGAATCGGACTAGCGGGGGGCACCGCGGGTACAGATACGCAGTATTTT. This codes for CASSRIGLAGGTAGTDTQYF.

V is TRBV18 and J is TRBJ1-2; D might be TRBD1 (5 bases). The V end was cut by 4 bases, the J end by 6 bases, with 12 bases between. Germline CDR1 and CDR2: KGHSH and LQKENI. The CDR3 spans 13 residues. This chain's CDR3 is CASSLQQGDGYTF. In nucleotides, the CDR3 is TGTGCCAGCTCACTTCAACAAGGGGATGGCTACACCTTC. Together with reference TRBV18 and TRBJ1-2, the CDR3 gives the full variable domain: NAGVMQNPRHLVRRRGQEARLRCSPMKGHSHVYWYRQLPEEGLKFMVYLQKENIIDESGMPKERFSAEFPKEGPSILRIQQVVRGDSAAYFCASSLQQGDGYTFGSGTRLTVV.

The chain employs TRBV5-6 and TRBJ1-2; 7 nucleotides line up with TRBD1. The germline gives CDR1 SGHDT, CDR2 YYEEEE. This CDR3 has 19 amino acids. Trimming removed 4 bases from V and 2 bases from J; junction bases left unmatched: 20. CDR3 DNA: TGTGCCAGCAGCACGGATAACAGGGATCCAGGGGGAATCAACTATGGCTACACCTTC. Its translation is CASSTDNRDPGGINYGYTF.

The chain recombines TRBV30 with TRBJ1-5, with D unresolved. The CDR3 consists of 14 residues. V lost 4 bases, J lost 0 bases, and 10 bases lay in between. Germline V gives CDR1 GTSNPN, CDR2 SVGIG (reference sequence). The chain's CDR3 is CAWTVEASNQPQHF. In nucleotides, the CDR3 is TGTGCCTGGACGGTGGAGGCTAGCAATCAGCCCCAGCATTTT.

The chain employs TRBV30 and TRBJ2-7, with TRBD2 identical over 12 bases. This CDR3 is 18 amino acids long. Trimming cost V 0 bases and J 0 bases; bases outside gene matches: 9. Germline CDR1 and CDR2: GTSNPN and SVGIG (reference sequence). Here the CDR3 reads CAWSVLAGGLKSSYEQYF. As DNA, the CDR3 is TGTGCCTGGAGTGTACTAGCGGGGGGATTGAAGAGCTCCTACGAGCAGTACTTC.

The chain uses TRBV18 and TRBJ2-5; TRBD2 aligns across 7 bases. The CDR3 is 16 amino acids. V dropped 1 base and J dropped 0; count of bases not matched to a gene: 5. CDR1 KGHSH and CDR2 LQKENI come from the germline V gene. The CDR3 sequence: CASSPRGGLYQETQYF. The CDR3 DNA reads as TGTGCCAGCTCACCACGGGGGGGACTCTACCAAGAGACCCAGTACTTC.

V gene TRBV7-3 combines with J gene TRBJ2-1, with 10 bases that match TRBD2. The CDR3 contains 15 residues. Trimming at V came to 2 bases and at J to 5 bases, leaving 3 bases not matched to a gene. Germline V gives CDR1 SGHTA, CDR2 FQGTGA. The CDR3 sequence is CASSLERGGHNEQFF. The CDR3 region has the DNA TGTGCCAGCAGCTTAGAGCGGGGGGGTCACAATGAGCAGTTCTTC.

This chain uses TRBV9 with TRBJ1-6; 8 nucleotides match TRBD1. V shed 3 bases, J shed 11 bases, and the junction held 7 bases outside the gene matches. CDR3 size: 14 residues. Germline CDR1 SGDLS, CDR2 YYNGEE. The CDR3 region is CASSADREGTPLHF. Written as DNA, the CDR3 is TGTGCCAGCAGCGCGGACAGGGAAGGAACACCCCTCCACTTT.

V is TRBV2 and J is TRBJ2-1; TRBD2 aligns across 7 bases. CDR1 is SNHLY and CDR2 is FYNNEI in the germline V gene. The ends lost 3 bases at V and 1 base at J; junction bases unmatched: 0. The CDR3 length is 14 residues. The CDR3 loop is CASSEGGSYNEQFF. CDR3 coding DNA: TGTGCCAGCAGTGAGGGGGGGTCCTACAATGAGCAGTTCTTC.

The genes are TRBV9 and TRBJ1-2, with D perhaps matching TRBD1 (5 bases). The ends were cut back, 0 bases at V and 2 bases at J, with 11 bases in the middle. Germline CDR1 SGDLS, CDR2 YYNGEE. The CDR3 is 15 residues long. This chain's CDR3 is CASSVDQTANYGYTF. In nucleotides, the CDR3 is TGTGCCAGCAGCGTAGACCAGACAGCCAACTATGGCTACACCTTC.

The chain is built from TRBV5-4 and TRBJ2-5, with 9 bases identical to TRBD1. Germline trimming cut 6 bases from V and 2 bases from J; bases unmatched to any gene: 8. Per the germline V gene, CDR1 is SGHNT and CDR2 is YYREEE (reference sequence). CDR3 length: 15 residues. The CDR3 DNA reads as TGTGCCAGCAACCGACAGGGGGGGAAACAAGAGACCCAGTACTTC. Amino acids: CASNRQGGKQETQYF.

The chain employs TRBV25-1 and TRBJ1-2, with 8 nucleotides matching TRBD1. V was clipped by 4 bases and J by 7 bases; unmatched bases: 11. Germline CDR1 reads MGHDK; CDR2 reads SYGVNS. There are 15 residues in the CDR3. This CDR3 is CASSGGQVVLGGYTF. The CDR3 nucleotides read TGTGCCAGCAGTGGGGGACAGGTGGTTTTAGGTGGCTACACCTTC.

The chain carries TRBV9 and TRBJ1-2; no reliable D call. CDR3 length equals 13 residues. From germline, CDR1 is SGDLS and CDR2 YYNGEE. The V end was cut by 0 bases, the J end by 2 bases, with 5 bases between. CDR3 sequence reads: CASSVDNNYGYTF. CDR3 nucleotide sequence: TGTGCCAGCAGCGTAGACAACAACTATGGCTACACCTTC.

This chain joins TRBV7-8 and TRBJ2-5; 11 bases are shared with TRBD2. V gave up 5 bases and J gave up 4 bases; unmatched junction bases: 3. The CDR3 covers 14 residues. Looked up from germline, CDR1 is SGHVS and CDR2 is FQNEAQ. In DNA, the CDR3 is TGTGCCAGCAGCCCTAGCGGGGGGCCAGAGACCCAGTACTTC. Residues: CASSPSGGPETQYF. Looking up the rest from reference TRBV7-8 and TRBJ2-5 gives the full variable domain: GAGVSQSPRYKVAKRGQDVALRCDPISGHVSLFWYQQALGQGPEFLTYFQNEAQLDKSGLPSDRFFAERPEGSVSTLKIQRTQQEDSAVYLCASSPSGGPETQYFGPGTRLLVL.

CDR3 sequence: CASRSPLSGAYTNLYEQYF. Written as DNA, the CDR3 is TGCGCCAGCAGGAGCCCCCTTAGCGGGGCCTATACTAATCTCTACGAGCAGTACTTC. This sequence joins TRBV10-2 and TRBJ2-7; 8 positions match TRBD2. V was clipped by 6 bases and J by 3 bases; unmatched bases: 22. The CDR3 loop spans 19 amino acids. Per germline, CDR1 WSHSY and CDR2 SAAADI.

The V call is TRBV5-1, the J call TRBJ2-2, with a tentative D call TRBD1 (6 bases). Germline lookup yields CDR1 SGHRS and CDR2 YFSETQ. CDR3 length: 16 residues. The V end lost 2 bases, the J end lost 1 base, and 12 bases lay between the germline ends. As DNA, the CDR3 is TGCGCCAGCAGCTTCGCCGGGACAAAGAACACCGGGGAGCTGTTTTTT. Its protein product is CASSFAGTKNTGELFF.

The chain combines TRBV7-6 with TRBJ2-7; D perhaps matches TRBD1 (6 bases). This CDR3 has 14 amino acids. Trimming took off 1 base at V and 5 bases at J, with 12 bases between the two ends. The germline V gene encodes CDR1 SGHVS and CDR2 FNYEAQ. The CDR3 reads CASSLEQGRDEQYF. The DNA of the CDR3 is TGTGCCAGCAGCTTAGAACAGGGTCGTGACGAGCAGTACTTC.

V gene TRBV19 combines with J gene TRBJ1-5; D is unclear. V dropped 8 bases and J dropped 2 bases, with 7 bases sitting between them. In germline, CDR1 is LNHDA, CDR2 SQIVND (reference sequence). This CDR3 is 12 amino acids long. The CDR3 here is CASRTGNQPQHF. DNA for the CDR3: TGTGCCAGTCGAACGGGCAATCAGCCCCAGCATTTT.

The V and J genes are TRBV28 and TRBJ2-7, with D tentatively TRBD2 (6 bases). Per germline, CDR1 MDHEN and CDR2 SYDVKM. Trimming pared 5 bases from V and 1 base from J, leaving 12 bases between. There are 14 residues in the CDR3. The CDR3 DNA reads as TGTGCCAGCAGTATTCCCGGGAGTTCCTACGAGCAGTACTTC. Amino acids: CASSIPGSSYEQYF.

This rearrangement joins TRBV29-1 to TRBJ1-4, with 11 bases fitting TRBD1. CDR1 and CDR2 (germline): SQVTM, ANQGSEA. The CDR3 extends over 16 amino acids. V trimming: 3 bases; J trimming: 6 bases; junction bases outside the gene matches: 9. CDR3 residues: CSVESLGQGEDEKLFF. The CDR3 coding sequence is TGCAGCGTTGAGAGTTTGGGACAGGGGGAGGATGAAAAACTGTTTTTT.

V is TRBV15 and J is TRBJ2-7; 7 bases match TRBD1. The CDR3 runs 17 residues. From germline, CDR1 is LNHNV and CDR2 YYDKDF (reference sequence). The V segment lost 0 bases and the J segment 0 bases; nucleotides outside the gene matches: 8. The CDR3 loop is CATSRDVPDRYSYEQYF. The DNA for the CDR3 is TGTGCCACCAGCAGAGATGTCCCGGACAGGTACTCCTACGAGCAGTACTTC.

The rearrangement uses TRBV5-1 and TRBJ2-5; 7 bases map to TRBD2. CDR3 size: 14 residues. Germline V gene sequence: CDR1 SGHRS, CDR2 YFSETQ. J was trimmed by 5 bases and V by 0 bases; bases with no gene match: 4. CDR3 DNA sequence: TGCGCCAGCAGCTTGGTGGGAGGGGAGGAGACCCAGTACTTC. As protein: CASSLVGGEETQYF.

The rearrangement links TRBV6-5 to TRBJ2-7; the match to TRBD2 covers 7 bases. Germline V gene lookup returns CDR1 MNHEY and CDR2 SVGAGI. V was pared by 6 bases and J by 2 bases, with 10 bases of the junction left unmatched. CDR3 size: 15 residues. The CDR3 DNA is TGTGCCAGCAGCCTTTTGCGGGAGTTGCCCTACGAGCAGTACTTC. It specifies CASSLLRELPYEQYF.

This chain connects TRBV7-9 to TRBJ1-5; no clear D gene. The CDR3 is 13 amino acids. With 5 bases removed from V and 0 bases from J, the gap between germline ends came to 5 bases. Per germline, CDR1 SEHNR and CDR2 FQNEAQ (reference sequence). CDR3 region: CASSVYSNQPQHF. The CDR3 DNA reads as TGTGCCAGCAGCGTTTATAGCAATCAGCCCCAGCATTTT.

This chain connects TRBV21-1 to TRBJ2-1; the D call TRBD1 from the table was never checked on the DNA. TRBV21-1 has pseudogene status. This CDR3 comprises 14 residues. The CDR3 DNA follows: TGTGCCAGCAGCAAAAACAACAGGGATCATGAGCAGTTCTTC. This codes for CASSKNNRDHEQFF.

V gene TRBV2 combines with J gene TRBJ2-7, with 9 positions matching TRBD1. This CDR3 comprises 13 residues. CDR1 SNHLY and CDR2 FYNNEI come from the germline V gene. V gave up 8 bases and J gave up 7 bases; unmatched junction bases: 9. The CDR3 bases are TGTGCCAGCGACCGGGACAGGGATTCTGAGCAGTACTTC. Translating gives CASDRDRDSEQYF.

This clone has only one observation. V gene TRBV29-1 combines with J gene TRBJ1-2; the D gene is possibly TRBD1 (5 bases). Per the germline V gene, CDR1 is SQVTM and CDR2 is ANQGSEA. CDR3 size: 13 residues. V was cut by 4 bases and J by 0 bases, with 9 bases left in between. The CDR3 nucleotides are TGCAGCGTTGTGGACAATGCTAACTATGGCTACACCTTC. Translating it yields CSVVDNANYGYTF.

DNA of the CDR3: TGTGCCATCAGTGAAGGGGATCGAGAAAAACTGTTTTTT. Its protein is CAISEGDREKLFF. The chain links TRBV10-3 to TRBJ1-4; weak D call: TRBD1 (5 bases). Germline V gene lookup returns CDR1 ENHRY and CDR2 SYGVKD. V lost 3 bases to trimming and J lost 8 bases, with 10 bases between them. The CDR3 covers 13 residues.

The rearrangement joins TRBV12-5 to TRBJ2-1; 10 bases are a match to TRBD1. The germline V gene encodes CDR1 LGHNT and CDR2 FRNRAP. CDR3 length: 16 residues. V was pared by 6 bases and J by 6 bases, with 11 bases of the junction left unmatched. CDR3 DNA: TGTGCTAGTGGCTCTTCACTGGGACAGGGGAGCAATGAGCAGTTCTTC. It codes for CASGSSLGQGSNEQFF.

The chain employs TRBV2 and TRBJ2-1, with TRBD2 matching 8 bases. The CDR3 is made up of 14 amino acids. CDR1 is SNHLY, CDR2 FYNNEI, per germline. Trimming removed 8 bases from V and 7 bases from J; junction bases left unmatched: 10. CDR3 nucleotide sequence: TGTGCCAGCGGCGGCCAGCGGGGGATAAATGAGCAGTTCTTC. Its translation: CASGGQRGINEQFF.